The present entry profiles one T cell receptor beta chain with its context. This sample is part of a study of shared clonotypes between healthy human individuals. The germline V and J ends were trimmed by 5 bases and 5 bases, with 15 bases remaining between them. The CDR3 loop spans 15 amino acids. CDR1 MNHEY and CDR2 SVGAGI come from the germline V gene. Per the authors' pipeline: Quality scores were absent from the junction-only immunoSEQ sequences, so filtering differed. The data were produced by immunoSEQ multiplex PCR, yet TCRdb's version contains in-frame clones alone and is incomplete. V and J calls and clone size are given by that table; D and trimming were obtained from the DNA. The sample holds about 1 million clones; 65% to 75% are singletons and the top ten take approximately 1.5%.

This clonotype originated in a man aged 18 to 30 in good health. This chain links TRBV6-5 with TRBJ2-2; possible D gene TRBD1, 6 bases. Sequenced: memory CD4+ T cells sorted from blood. Subset defined: CD45RA-negative fraction. The CDR3, as DNA: TGTGCCAGCAGTCGGACCTTCCAGGGGACCGGGGAGCTGTTTTTT. Translation: CASSRTFQGTGELFF.